This T cell receptor (beta chain) stems from a study of T cells after yellow fever vaccination. Whole-study findings and limits: When the response was secondary, it was weaker but reached its peak faster, day 5 versus 15. After the booster, approximately 96% of CD4 and 88% of CD8 primary-response clones were re-detected. Relatively few clonotypes were ones that appeared in both CD4 and CD8 compartments.

The V and J ends lost 4 bases and 3 bases respectively, with 16 bases between them. The CDR3 runs 15 residues. The germline V gene has CDR1 SGHRS and CDR2 YFSETQ. About this clonotype itself: The target antigen is unknown.

TCRdb ran MiXCR on the 5' RACE reads and lists one entry per CDR3 protein. Here the sample spans 450,000 to 600,000 distinct CDR3 sequences, less than 15% being singletons. The sequence was obtained from a man under 40 who received the YFV17D yellow fever vaccine. The J gene is TRBJ2-5, the V gene TRBV5-1, with D perhaps assigned TRBD1 or TRBD2 (5 bases each). Sample: PBMCs, taken on the day of the yellow fever booster vaccination. Here the CDR3 DNA reads TGCGCCAGCAGCCGCCGGGACCCAAGAGAAGAGACCCAGTACTTC. Amino acid sequence: CASSRRDPREETQYF.